This TCR beta chain derives from a study of T cells after yellow fever vaccination. This clonotype has a count of ten or more. MiXCR, applied by TCRdb to the 5' RACE reads, yields one record per CDR3 protein. The data contain approximately 550,000 distinct CDR3 sequences, 19% of them singletons. Between the trimmed V and J ends, which lost 0 bases and 0 bases, there was a span of 12 bases. CDR3 length equals 15 residues. The germline CDR1 and CDR2 sequences are DFQATT and SNEGSKA (reference sequence). This sequence joins TRBV20-1 and TRBJ2-7; D is perhaps TRBD1 (5 bases). This TCR derives from a man aged 30-40 years who received the YFV17D yellow fever vaccine. The sequences come from PBMCs, collected 15 days after the yellow fever booster vaccination. CDR3 region: CSARDRGHNSYEQYF. The CDR3 region has the DNA TGCAGTGCTAGAGATAGGGGCCATAACTCCTACGAGCAGTACTTC.